This T cell receptor beta chain was found in a study of T cell changes during pregnancy in multiple sclerosis. V lost 5 bases and J 7 bases, leaving 14 bases between the germline ends. Germline V gene sequence: CDR1 LNHDA, CDR2 SQIVND (reference sequence). The CDR3 is made up of 13 amino acids. Generated by immunoSEQ multiplex PCR, the TCRdb table keeps only in-frame clones and is missing some. The sample holds roughly 12,000 clones; about 85% are singletons and the top ten take roughly 15%. This TCR was recovered from a female donor in good health, enrolled as a control in a pregnancy study. This specimen was CD8+ T cells from peripheral blood mononuclear cells, taken in the second trimester of pregnancy. V and J are TRBV19 and TRBJ1-1, with D maybe TRBD1 (6 bases). The chain's CDR3 is CASSFWTADEAFF. CDR3 DNA sequence: TGTGCCAGTAGTTTTTGGACAGCGGATGAAGCTTTCTTT.